This is a list of T cell receptor beta chains from one sample in a study of blood T cells in healthy people across ages. TCRdb recomputed calls from the 5' RACE reads with MiXCR, one row per CDR3 protein. The sample shows roughly 1.7 million distinct CDR3 sequences, approximately 32% of them seen only once. The sequenced material came from blood. These receptors were taken from a woman under 40 in good health. The CDR3 runs from the conserved cysteine through the conserved F or W. Fields, in order: V gene, CDR3 length, J gene, D gene, clone size, CDR3 protein, CDR3 DNA. D genes are given only for firm matches. Clone size is shown for a subset of rows, as once, few, many or a class of expanded clone.

v_call: TRBV11-2
cdr3_length: 15
j_call: TRBJ2-7
d_call: TRBD2
clone_size: many
cdr3_aa: CASSPRTSGGYEQYF
cdr3_nt: TGTGCCAGCAGTCCAAGGACTAGCGGGGGGTACGAGCAGTACTTC

v_call: TRBV4-2
cdr3_length: 19
j_call: TRBJ2-2
d_call: TRBD2
clone_size: -
cdr3_aa: CASSQRGLAGAAGTGELFF
cdr3_nt: TGTGCCAGCAGCCAAAGGGGACTAGCGGGGGCGGCGGGAACCGGGGAGCTGTTTTTT

v_call: TRBV27
cdr3_length: 16
j_call: TRBJ2-3
d_call: -
clone_size: few
cdr3_aa: CASRFRRETYTDTQYF
cdr3_nt: TGTGCCAGCAGATTTAGGCGCGAGACGTACACAGATACGCAGTATTTT

v_call: TRBV10-3
cdr3_length: 13
j_call: TRBJ2-1
d_call: -
clone_size: -
cdr3_aa: CAISGNSGNEQFF
cdr3_nt: TGTGCCATCAGTGGGAATAGCGGCAATGAGCAGTTCTTC

v_call: TRBV6-1
cdr3_length: 14
j_call: TRBJ2-7
d_call: -
clone_size: -
cdr3_aa: CASSPGWRGDEQYF
cdr3_nt: TGTGCCAGCAGTCCCGGATGGCGTGGCGACGAGCAGTACTTC

v_call: TRBV25-1
cdr3_length: 15
j_call: TRBJ2-3
d_call: TRBD2
clone_size: -
cdr3_aa: CASSDPAGVTDTQYF
cdr3_nt: TGTGCCAGCAGTGATCCAGCGGGAGTCACAGATACGCAGTATTTT

v_call: TRBV5-1
cdr3_length: 14
j_call: TRBJ2-5
d_call: TRBD2
clone_size: few
cdr3_aa: CASRTSVGQETQYF
cdr3_nt: TGCGCCAGCAGGACTAGCGTGGGCCAAGAGACCCAGTACTTC

v_call: TRBV6-1
cdr3_length: 13
j_call: TRBJ1-1
d_call: -
clone_size: -
cdr3_aa: CASSERVGTEAFF
cdr3_nt: TGTGCCAGCAGTGAAAGGGTGGGCACTGAAGCTTTCTTT

v_call: TRBV27
cdr3_length: 13
j_call: TRBJ1-2
d_call: -
clone_size: few
cdr3_aa: CASSFRGSGGYTF
cdr3_nt: TGTGCCAGCAGTTTCAGGGGCTCCGGTGGCTACACCTTC

v_call: TRBV5-1
cdr3_length: 14
j_call: TRBJ2-5
d_call: -
clone_size: -
cdr3_aa: CASSFQTLQETQYF
cdr3_nt: TGCGCCAGCAGCTTCCAAACGTTACAAGAGACCCAGTACTTC

v_call: TRBV27
cdr3_length: 16
j_call: TRBJ1-2
d_call: TRBD1
clone_size: few
cdr3_aa: CASSFGPSQGFHGYTF
cdr3_nt: TGTGCCAGCAGTTTCGGACCTTCACAGGGGTTTCATGGCTACACCTTC

v_call: TRBV20-1
cdr3_length: 14
j_call: TRBJ1-6
d_call: TRBD1
clone_size: -
cdr3_aa: CSANSGTGVSPLHF
cdr3_nt: TGCAGTGCTAACTCCGGGACAGGGGTTTCACCCCTCCACTTT

v_call: TRBV3-1
cdr3_length: 14
j_call: TRBJ1-6
d_call: TRBD1
clone_size: few
cdr3_aa: CASSPRGRDSPLHF
cdr3_nt: TGTGCCAGCAGCCCAAGGGGGCGTGATTCACCCCTCCACTTT

v_call: TRBV7-8
cdr3_length: 17
j_call: TRBJ1-1
d_call: -
clone_size: -
cdr3_aa: CASLFGAGANRGTEAFF
cdr3_nt: TGTGCCAGCCTCTTTGGGGCGGGGGCCAATCGGGGCACTGAAGCTTTCTTT

v_call: TRBV29-1
cdr3_length: 11
j_call: TRBJ2-1
d_call: -
clone_size: -
cdr3_aa: CSVDIYNEQFF
cdr3_nt: TGCAGCGTGGACATATACAATGAGCAGTTCTTC

v_call: TRBV4-1
cdr3_length: 15
j_call: TRBJ1-5
d_call: -
clone_size: -
cdr3_aa: CASSQVGMSNQPQHF
cdr3_nt: TGCGCCAGCAGCCAAGTAGGCATGAGCAATCAGCCCCAGCATTTT

v_call: TRBV5-5
cdr3_length: 15
j_call: TRBJ1-5
d_call: -
clone_size: few
cdr3_aa: CASAVSWSSNQPQHF
cdr3_nt: TGTGCCAGCGCAGTATCTTGGAGTAGCAATCAGCCCCAGCATTTT

v_call: TRBV6-1
cdr3_length: 16
j_call: TRBJ2-5
d_call: TRBD1
clone_size: few
cdr3_aa: CASSEVGDRGSETQYF
cdr3_nt: TGTGCCAGCAGTGAAGTTGGGGACAGGGGGAGTGAGACCCAGTACTTC

v_call: TRBV7-8
cdr3_length: 20
j_call: TRBJ2-1
d_call: -
clone_size: once
cdr3_aa: CASSFPAGYARGVSPDEQFF
cdr3_nt: TGTGCCAGCAGCTTCCCCGCTGGGTATGCCAGGGGGGTGTCGCCTGATGAGCAGTTCTTC

v_call: TRBV28
cdr3_length: 12
j_call: TRBJ1-2
d_call: -
clone_size: -
cdr3_aa: CASRLGDYGYTF
cdr3_nt: TGTGCCAGCAGACTAGGCGACTATGGCTACACCTTC

v_call: TRBV20-1
cdr3_length: 14
j_call: TRBJ1-5
d_call: TRBD1
clone_size: -
cdr3_aa: CSAESGQGNQPQHF
cdr3_nt: TGCAGTGCCGAGTCGGGACAGGGGAATCAGCCCCAGCATTTT

v_call: TRBV5-1
cdr3_length: 16
j_call: TRBJ2-3
d_call: -
clone_size: -
cdr3_aa: CASSSRTKTSTDTQYF
cdr3_nt: TGCGCCAGCAGCTCGCGGACTAAAACTAGCACAGATACGCAGTATTTT

v_call: TRBV4-1
cdr3_length: 16
j_call: TRBJ2-3
d_call: TRBD2
clone_size: -
cdr3_aa: CASSSPGTSGGDAQYF
cdr3_nt: TGCGCCAGCAGCTCCCCCGGGACTAGCGGGGGAGATGCGCAGTATTTT

v_call: TRBV6-1
cdr3_length: 15
j_call: TRBJ2-7
d_call: -
clone_size: -
cdr3_aa: CASSEYQREGYEQYF
cdr3_nt: TGTGCCAGCAGTGAATATCAGAGGGAAGGCTACGAGCAGTACTTC

v_call: TRBV10-3
cdr3_length: 14
j_call: TRBJ1-2
d_call: -
clone_size: -
cdr3_aa: CAISESSGQEYYTF
cdr3_nt: TGTGCCATCAGCGAGTCTTCGGGTCAGGAGTACTACACCTTC

v_call: TRBV7-9
cdr3_length: 15
j_call: TRBJ2-5
d_call: -
clone_size: -
cdr3_aa: CASSLLAGIQETQYF
cdr3_nt: TGTGCCAGCAGCTTACTTGCCGGGATCCAAGAGACCCAGTACTTC

v_call: TRBV7-2
cdr3_length: 16
j_call: TRBJ2-5
d_call: TRBD2
clone_size: -
cdr3_aa: CASSGRLAGHQETQYF
cdr3_nt: TGTGCCAGCAGCGGTCGACTAGCGGGGCACCAAGAGACCCAGTACTTC

v_call: TRBV30
cdr3_length: 14
j_call: TRBJ2-2
d_call: -
clone_size: -
cdr3_aa: CAWGLRLGPGELFF
cdr3_nt: TGTGCCTGGGGACTTCGGTTGGGCCCCGGGGAGCTGTTTTTT

v_call: TRBV27
cdr3_length: 19
j_call: TRBJ2-1
d_call: TRBD2
clone_size: few
cdr3_aa: CASSLSRGGSGGSYNEQFF
cdr3_nt: TGTGCCAGCAGTTTATCGAGGGGGGGTAGCGGGGGGTCCTACAATGAGCAGTTCTTC

v_call: TRBV6-5
cdr3_length: 15
j_call: TRBJ2-3
d_call: -
clone_size: many
cdr3_aa: CASNNLGAGTDTQYF
cdr3_nt: TGTGCCAGCAACAACCTAGGGGCCGGCACAGATACGCAGTATTTT

v_call: TRBV30
cdr3_length: 13
j_call: TRBJ2-5
d_call: TRBD2
clone_size: -
cdr3_aa: CAWSGGGSETQYF
cdr3_nt: TGTGCCTGGAGCGGGGGGGGGTCGGAGACCCAGTACTTC

v_call: TRBV30
cdr3_length: 14
j_call: TRBJ1-2
d_call: TRBD1
clone_size: few
cdr3_aa: CAWSGWTGNYGYTF
cdr3_nt: TGTGCCTGGAGTGGCTGGACAGGGAACTATGGCTACACCTTC

v_call: TRBV10-1
cdr3_length: 13
j_call: TRBJ2-7
d_call: -
clone_size: -
cdr3_aa: CASSEDSKGEQYF
cdr3_nt: TGCGCCAGCAGTGAGGACAGCAAAGGCGAGCAGTACTTC

v_call: TRBV7-3
cdr3_length: 15
j_call: TRBJ2-2
d_call: TRBD1
clone_size: -
cdr3_aa: CAGSNGQGATGELFF
cdr3_nt: TGTGCCGGCAGCAATGGACAGGGGGCGACCGGGGAGCTGTTTTTT

v_call: TRBV4-1
cdr3_length: 17
j_call: TRBJ2-3
d_call: -
clone_size: -
cdr3_aa: CASSQDHLLASTDTQYF
cdr3_nt: TGCGCCAGCAGCCAAGATCATTTATTAGCTAGCACAGATACGCAGTATTTT

v_call: TRBV6-2/TRBV6-3
cdr3_length: 20
j_call: TRBJ2-1
d_call: TRBD2
clone_size: -
cdr3_aa: CASRTRLGLAGASSYNEQFF
cdr3_nt: TGTGCCAGCAGGACCCGGTTAGGACTAGCGGGGGCAAGCTCCTACAATGAGCAGTTCTTC

v_call: TRBV29-1
cdr3_length: 13
j_call: TRBJ2-3
d_call: -
clone_size: few
cdr3_aa: CSVGEVGTDTQYF
cdr3_nt: TGCAGCGTTGGGGAGGTTGGAACAGATACGCAGTATTTT

v_call: TRBV12-3/TRBV12-4
cdr3_length: 15
j_call: TRBJ2-7
d_call: -
clone_size: many
cdr3_aa: CASSLGATRPYEQYF
cdr3_nt: TGTGCCAGCAGTTTAGGGGCGACCCGCCCCTACGAGCAGTACTTC

v_call: TRBV27
cdr3_length: 15
j_call: TRBJ2-7
d_call: -
clone_size: -
cdr3_aa: CASSPREVGSYEQYF
cdr3_nt: TGTGCCAGCAGTCCCAGGGAGGTTGGCTCCTACGAGCAGTACTTC

v_call: TRBV27
cdr3_length: 14
j_call: TRBJ2-3
d_call: -
clone_size: few
cdr3_aa: CASNAPGAQDTQYF
cdr3_nt: TGTGCCAGCAATGCACCGGGAGCACAAGATACGCAGTATTTT

v_call: TRBV18
cdr3_length: 13
j_call: TRBJ2-1
d_call: -
clone_size: few
cdr3_aa: CASSPPGANEQFF
cdr3_nt: TGTGCCAGCTCACCCCCGGGGGCCAATGAGCAGTTCTTC

v_call: TRBV6-1
cdr3_length: 15
j_call: TRBJ1-6
d_call: -
clone_size: few
cdr3_aa: CASSEAAAYNSPLHF
cdr3_nt: TGTGCCAGCAGTGAAGCTGCAGCGTATAATTCACCCCTCCACTTT

v_call: TRBV28
cdr3_length: 14
j_call: TRBJ2-7
d_call: -
clone_size: few
cdr3_aa: CASSLPFDRDEQYF
cdr3_nt: TGTGCCAGCAGTTTACCCTTTGATAGGGACGAGCAGTACTTC

v_call: TRBV7-9
cdr3_length: 15
j_call: TRBJ1-1
d_call: -
clone_size: -
cdr3_aa: CASSESTELNTEAFF
cdr3_nt: TGTGCCAGCAGTGAATCGACAGAACTAAACACTGAAGCTTTCTTT

v_call: TRBV7-2
cdr3_length: 17
j_call: TRBJ2-4
d_call: -
clone_size: -
cdr3_aa: CASSLVGATIAKNIQYF
cdr3_nt: TGTGCCAGCAGCTTAGTGGGGGCTACAATAGCCAAAAACATTCAGTACTTC